This note documents a single T cell receptor (beta chain) sequence. This clonotype was recorded many times. The antigen it binds to is not known. Within one base of it there is no much larger clone, and no base qualities were kept. This was a case-control study nested in a cohort of healthcare workers in London, UK, who had nasopharyngeal swab PCR tests and blood samples taken every week. Healthcare workers were recruited between 23 and 31 March 2020, during the week of the UK lockdown, and were followed weekly for up to roughly 16 weeks. Clipping removes 2 bases from V and 4 bases from J, with 3 as the unmatched junction base count. The germline V gene yields SGHDT for CDR1 and YYEEEE for CDR2. Its CDR3 holds 14 amino acids, cysteine through phenylalanine. Solely the CDR3 DNA is kept, with 42 bases framed from the first base. Library method: 5' RACE. The run used a NextSeq 500. To correct for sequencing error and PCR bias, the TCR library protocol tagged individual cDNA molecules with unique molecular identifiers. TCR alpha and beta chains were both sequenced, and the abundances of alpha and beta sequences in each sample were closely correlated with each other. Processing in the source paper ran as follows. Decombinator V4 was used to perform V gene, J gene and CDR3 annotation of TCR sequences. TCRs were defined as expanded if a significant change between any two time points was detected under a Poisson model with p below 0.0001. TCR abundances were normalised to the total number of TCRs sequenced per sample and expressed as counts per million. MAIT TCRs were defined by TRAV1-2 paired with TRAJ12, TRAJ20 or TRAJ33, and iNKT TCRs by TRAV10 paired with TRAJ18. VDJdb, accessed on 1 November 2021, was searched for TCRs annotated for CMV, EBV and SARS-CoV-2, and TCRs annotated for more than one antigen were excluded. In-frame beta chains were kept once TCRdb had trimmed the public reads at Q25 with fastp and called clones with MiXCR. Each entry merges the rows of one CDR3 protein and shows their most common DNA and genes. The V and J calls and clone size are TCRdb's, not the authors'. For this sample there are about 60,000 distinct CDR3 sequences; around 6% appear just once. Of the sample, about 7% is held by the ten largest clones.

The sample originates from a study of early T cells in non-severe SARS-CoV-2 infection (dated by TCRdb to the early 2020s). About the study as a whole: Because TCR sequencing relied on bulk RNA taken from unsorted whole blood, pairing of alpha and beta chains was not possible.

What the research found in general, with its limitations: VDJdb matching was skewed toward anti-spike CD8 responses and likely underestimated virus-specific expansions by missing private and CD4 specificities.

The specimen sequenced was whole blood. The V and J genes are TRBV5-6 and TRBJ1-1; 9 bases in the middle match TRBD1. This TCR came from an adult who was a healthcare worker with PCR-confirmed SARS-CoV-2 infection or an uninfected control (not recorded which). The CDR3 protein sequence reads: CASSFGQGLTEAFF. In nucleotide form, the sequence is TGTGCCAGCAGCTTCGGACAGGGGCTCACTGAAGCTTTCTTT.